What follows is one TCR beta chain and its context. Its antigen is still unknown. It may be a read error: a sequence one base away is much more abundant. This sample was taken from a study of T cells after yellow fever vaccination. General observations from the study: On re-exposure, the response was weaker but peaked faster, at day 5 versus 15. Highly abundant clonotypes carried over from the bulk population could end up in FACS-sorted repertoires as contaminants.

The ends lost 4 bases at V and 5 bases at J; junction bases unmatched: 7. This CDR3 spans 15 amino acids. Germline CDR1 SEHNR, CDR2 FQNEAQ (reference sequence). TCR cDNA, made by 5'RACE template switching, carried an added universal primer site and UMIs. TCRdb ran MiXCR on the 5' RACE reads and lists one entry per CDR3 protein. The sample has around 110,000 distinct CDR3 sequences, 8.4% seen once. This clonotype was obtained from a man aged 30-40 years who received the YFV17D yellow fever vaccine. The chain carries TRBV7-9 and TRBJ2-1, with 8 bases identical to TRBD1. The sample in question was CD8+ T cells sorted from PBMCs, obtained 45 days after the yellow fever booster vaccination. The CDR3 nucleotides are TGTGCCAGCAGCTCCGACAGGGGAGTTAACAATGAGCAGTTCTTC. This translates into CASSSDRGVNNEQFF.